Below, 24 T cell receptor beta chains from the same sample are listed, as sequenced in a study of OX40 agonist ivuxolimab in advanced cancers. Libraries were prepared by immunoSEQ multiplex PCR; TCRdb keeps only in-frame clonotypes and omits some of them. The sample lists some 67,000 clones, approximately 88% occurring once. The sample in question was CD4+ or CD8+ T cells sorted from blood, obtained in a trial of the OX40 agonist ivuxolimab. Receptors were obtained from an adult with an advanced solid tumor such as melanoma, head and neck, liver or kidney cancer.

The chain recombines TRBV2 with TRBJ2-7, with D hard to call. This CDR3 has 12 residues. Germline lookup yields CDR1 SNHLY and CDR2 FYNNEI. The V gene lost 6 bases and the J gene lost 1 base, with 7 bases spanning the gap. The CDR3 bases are TGTGCCAGCAGATTTGCGTCCTACGAGCAGTACTTC. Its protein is CASRFASYEQYF.

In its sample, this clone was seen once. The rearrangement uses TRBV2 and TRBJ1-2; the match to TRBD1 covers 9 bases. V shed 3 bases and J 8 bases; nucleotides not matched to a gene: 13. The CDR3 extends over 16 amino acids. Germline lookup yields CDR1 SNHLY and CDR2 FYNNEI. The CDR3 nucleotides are TGTGCCAGCAGTGAGAATCCTCTGGACAGGGGTGGAGGCTACACCTTC. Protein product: CASSENPLDRGGGYTF. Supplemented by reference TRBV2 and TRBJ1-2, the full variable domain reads EPEVTQTPSHQVTQMGQEVILRCVPISNHLYFYWYRQILGQKVEFLVSFYNNEISEKSEIFDDQFSVERPDGSNFTLKIRSTKLEDSAMYFCASSENPLDRGGGYTFGSGTRLTVV.

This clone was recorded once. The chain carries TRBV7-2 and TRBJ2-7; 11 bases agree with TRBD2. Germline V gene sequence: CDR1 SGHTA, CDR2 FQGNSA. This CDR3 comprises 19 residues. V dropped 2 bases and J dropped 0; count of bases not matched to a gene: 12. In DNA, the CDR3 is TGTGCCAGCAGCTTAAGGGGCACTAGCGGGGGAGAAAGCTCCTACGAGCAGTACTTC. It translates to CASSLRGTSGGESSYEQYF.

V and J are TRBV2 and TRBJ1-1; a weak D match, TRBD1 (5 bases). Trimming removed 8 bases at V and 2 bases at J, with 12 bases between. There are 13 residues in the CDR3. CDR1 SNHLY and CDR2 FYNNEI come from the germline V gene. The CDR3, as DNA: TGTGCCAGCCTACAGGACCCTAACACTGAAGCTTTCTTT. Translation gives CASLQDPNTEAFF. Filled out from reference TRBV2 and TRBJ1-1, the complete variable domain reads EPEVTQTPSHQVTQMGQEVILRCVPISNHLYFYWYRQILGQKVEFLVSFYNNEISEKSEIFDDQFSVERPDGSNFTLKIRSTKLEDSAMYFCASLQDPNTEAFFGQGTRLTVV.

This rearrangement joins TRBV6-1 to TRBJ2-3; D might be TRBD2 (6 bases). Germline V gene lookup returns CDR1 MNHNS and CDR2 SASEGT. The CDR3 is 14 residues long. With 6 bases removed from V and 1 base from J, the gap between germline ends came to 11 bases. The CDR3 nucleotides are TGTGCCAGCAGGTCCCCTAGCGGCACAGATACGCAGTATTTT. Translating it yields CASRSPSGTDTQYF.

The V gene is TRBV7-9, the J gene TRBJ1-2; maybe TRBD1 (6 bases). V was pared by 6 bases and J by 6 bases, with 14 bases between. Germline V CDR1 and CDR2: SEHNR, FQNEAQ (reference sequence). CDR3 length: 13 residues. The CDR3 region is CASSQFEGDGYTF. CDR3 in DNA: TGTGCCAGCAGTCAATTCGAGGGGGATGGCTACACCTTC. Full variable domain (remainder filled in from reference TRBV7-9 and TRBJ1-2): DTGVSQNPRHKITKRGQNVTFRCDPISEHNRLYWYRQTLGQGPEFLTYFQNEAQLEKSRLLSDRFSAERPKGSFSTLEIQRTEQGDSAMYLCASSQFEGDGYTFGSGTRLTVV.

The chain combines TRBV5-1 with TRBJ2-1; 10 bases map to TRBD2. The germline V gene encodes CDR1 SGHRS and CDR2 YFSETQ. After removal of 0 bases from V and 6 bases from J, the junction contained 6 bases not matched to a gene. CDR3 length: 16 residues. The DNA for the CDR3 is TGCGCCAGCAGCTTGGCCGTACTAGCGGGGCTCAATGAGCAGTTCTTC. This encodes CASSLAVLAGLNEQFF.

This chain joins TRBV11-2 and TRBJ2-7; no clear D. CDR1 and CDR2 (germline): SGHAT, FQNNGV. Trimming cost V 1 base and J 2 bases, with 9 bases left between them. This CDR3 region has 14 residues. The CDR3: CASSLGRATYEQYF. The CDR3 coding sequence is TGTGCCAGCAGCTTAGGCCGAGCGACCTACGAGCAGTACTTC.

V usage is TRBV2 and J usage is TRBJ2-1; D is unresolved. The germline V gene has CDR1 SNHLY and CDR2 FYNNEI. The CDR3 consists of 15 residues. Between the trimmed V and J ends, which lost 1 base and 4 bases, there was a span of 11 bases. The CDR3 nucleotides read TGTGCCAGCAGTGAAGGTTTCGTCCCTTACAATGAGCAGTTCTTC. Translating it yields CASSEGFVPYNEQFF.

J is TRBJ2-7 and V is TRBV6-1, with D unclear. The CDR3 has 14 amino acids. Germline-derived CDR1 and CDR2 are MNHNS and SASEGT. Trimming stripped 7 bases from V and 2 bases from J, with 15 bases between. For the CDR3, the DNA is TGTGCCAGCATCGACATAGCTTCGGCCTACGAGCAGTACTTC. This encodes CASIDIASAYEQYF.

The CDR3 nucleotides read TGCGCCAGCAGCTCCTCAGGGAGTAGGACCTACGAGCAGTACTTC. Translated: CASSSSGSRTYEQYF. The chain recombines TRBV5-1 with TRBJ2-7; D may correspond to TRBD1 or TRBD2 (5 bases each). Trimming pared 3 bases from V and 2 bases from J, leaving 15 bases between. There are 15 residues in the CDR3. Germline values: CDR1 SGHRS, CDR2 YFSETQ.

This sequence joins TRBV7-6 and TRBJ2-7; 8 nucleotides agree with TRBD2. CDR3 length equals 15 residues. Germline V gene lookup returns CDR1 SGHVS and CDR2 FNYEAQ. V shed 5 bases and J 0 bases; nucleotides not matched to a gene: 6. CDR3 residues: CASSPLAGSSYEQYF. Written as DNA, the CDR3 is TGTGCCAGCAGCCCGTTAGCGGGGAGCTCCTACGAGCAGTACTTC. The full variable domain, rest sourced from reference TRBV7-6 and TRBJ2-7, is GAGVSQSPRYKVTKRGQDVALRCDPISGHVSLYWYRQALGQGPEFLTYFNYEAQQDKSGLPNDRFSAERPEGSISTLTIQRTEQRDSAMYRCASSPLAGSSYEQYFGPGTRLTVT.

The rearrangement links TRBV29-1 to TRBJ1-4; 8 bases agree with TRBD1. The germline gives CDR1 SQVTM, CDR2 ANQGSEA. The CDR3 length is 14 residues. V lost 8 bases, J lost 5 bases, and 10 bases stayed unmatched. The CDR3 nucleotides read TGCAGCATACTGCCGCGACAGGGGAATGAAAAACTGTTTTTT. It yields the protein CSILPRQGNEKLFF.

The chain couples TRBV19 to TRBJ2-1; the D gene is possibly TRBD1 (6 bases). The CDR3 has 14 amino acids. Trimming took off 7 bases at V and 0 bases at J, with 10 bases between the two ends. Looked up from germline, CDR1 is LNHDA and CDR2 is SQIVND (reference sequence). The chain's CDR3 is CASKLGGSYNEQFF. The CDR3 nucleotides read TGTGCCAGTAAGTTAGGGGGCTCCTACAATGAGCAGTTCTTC.

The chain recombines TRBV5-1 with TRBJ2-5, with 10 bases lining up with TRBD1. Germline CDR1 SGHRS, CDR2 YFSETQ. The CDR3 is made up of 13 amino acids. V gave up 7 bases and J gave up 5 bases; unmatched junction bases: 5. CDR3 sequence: CASDPGQGETQYF. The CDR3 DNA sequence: TGCGCCAGCGACCCGGGACAGGGGGAGACCCAGTACTTC.

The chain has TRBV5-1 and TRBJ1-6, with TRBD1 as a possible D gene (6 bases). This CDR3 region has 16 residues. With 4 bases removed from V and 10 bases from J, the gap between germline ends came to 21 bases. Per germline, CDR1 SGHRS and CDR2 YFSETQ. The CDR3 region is CASSLDSQGLGSPLHF. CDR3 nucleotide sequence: TGCGCCAGCAGCCTGGACAGCCAGGGTCTAGGGTCACCCCTCCACTTT.

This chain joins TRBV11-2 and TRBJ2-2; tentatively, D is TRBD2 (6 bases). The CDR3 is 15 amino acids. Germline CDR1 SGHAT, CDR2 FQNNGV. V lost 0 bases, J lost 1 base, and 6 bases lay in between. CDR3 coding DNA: TGTGCCAGCAGCTTAGACGGGGGGAACACCGGGGAGCTGTTTTTT. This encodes CASSLDGGNTGELFF.

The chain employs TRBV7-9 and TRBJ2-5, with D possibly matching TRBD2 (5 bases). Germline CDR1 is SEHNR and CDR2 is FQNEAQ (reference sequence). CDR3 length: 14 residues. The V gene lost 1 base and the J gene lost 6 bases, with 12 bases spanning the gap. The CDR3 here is CASSLEGRVKTQYF. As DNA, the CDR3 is TGTGCCAGCAGCTTAGAAGGGCGGGTAAAGACCCAGTACTTC.

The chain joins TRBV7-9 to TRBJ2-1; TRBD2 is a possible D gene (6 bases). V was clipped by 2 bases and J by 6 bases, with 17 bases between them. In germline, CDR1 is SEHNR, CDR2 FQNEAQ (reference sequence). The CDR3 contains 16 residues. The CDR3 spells CASSLSVGGATNEQFF. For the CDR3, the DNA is TGTGCCAGCAGCTTATCTGTCGGGGGTGCTACCAATGAGCAGTTCTTC.

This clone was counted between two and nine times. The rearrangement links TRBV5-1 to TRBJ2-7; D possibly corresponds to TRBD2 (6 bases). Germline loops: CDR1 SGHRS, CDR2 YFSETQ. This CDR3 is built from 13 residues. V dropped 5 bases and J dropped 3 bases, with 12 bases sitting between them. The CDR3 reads CASSPMGLYEQYF. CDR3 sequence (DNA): TGCGCCAGCAGTCCCATGGGACTCTACGAGCAGTACTTC.

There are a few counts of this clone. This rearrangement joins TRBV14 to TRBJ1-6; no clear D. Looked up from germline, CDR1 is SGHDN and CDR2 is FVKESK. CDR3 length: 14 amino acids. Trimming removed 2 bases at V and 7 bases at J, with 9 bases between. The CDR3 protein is CASSQLGLNSPLHF. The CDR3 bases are TGTGCCAGCAGCCAATTGGGATTAAATTCACCCCTCCACTTT.

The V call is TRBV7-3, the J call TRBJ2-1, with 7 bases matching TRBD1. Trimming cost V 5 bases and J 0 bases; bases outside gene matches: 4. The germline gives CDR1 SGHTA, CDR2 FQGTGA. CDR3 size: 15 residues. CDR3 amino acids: CASSPGTASYNEQFF. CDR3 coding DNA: TGTGCCAGCAGCCCCGGGACAGCCTCCTACAATGAGCAGTTCTTC.

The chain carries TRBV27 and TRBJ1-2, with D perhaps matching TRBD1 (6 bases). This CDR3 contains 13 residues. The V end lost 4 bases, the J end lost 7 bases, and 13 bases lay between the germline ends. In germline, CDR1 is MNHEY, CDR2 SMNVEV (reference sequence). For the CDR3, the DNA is TGTGCCAGCAGTTACAGGGCCTTCGGTGGCTACACCTTC. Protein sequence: CASSYRAFGGYTF.

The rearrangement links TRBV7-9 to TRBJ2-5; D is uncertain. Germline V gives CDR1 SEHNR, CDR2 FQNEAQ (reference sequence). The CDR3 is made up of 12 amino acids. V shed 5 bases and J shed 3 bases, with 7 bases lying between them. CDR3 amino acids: CASSRSKETQYF. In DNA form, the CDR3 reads TGTGCCAGCAGCAGATCAAAAGAGACCCAGTACTTC.